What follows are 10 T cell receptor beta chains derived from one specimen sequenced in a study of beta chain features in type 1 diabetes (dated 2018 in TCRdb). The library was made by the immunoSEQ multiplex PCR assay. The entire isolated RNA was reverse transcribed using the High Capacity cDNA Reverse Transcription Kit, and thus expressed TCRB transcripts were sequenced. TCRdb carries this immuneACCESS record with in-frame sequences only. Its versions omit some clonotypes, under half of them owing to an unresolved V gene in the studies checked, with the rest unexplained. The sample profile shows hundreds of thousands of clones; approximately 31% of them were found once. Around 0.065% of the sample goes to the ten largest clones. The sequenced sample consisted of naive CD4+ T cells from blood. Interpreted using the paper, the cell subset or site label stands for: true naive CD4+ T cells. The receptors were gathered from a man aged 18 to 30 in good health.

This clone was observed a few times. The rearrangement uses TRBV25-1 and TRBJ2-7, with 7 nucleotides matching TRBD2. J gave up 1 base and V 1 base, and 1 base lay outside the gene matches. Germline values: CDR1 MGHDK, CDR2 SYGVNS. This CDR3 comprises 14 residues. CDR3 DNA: TGTGCCAGCAGTGAATCGGGACTATCCTACGAGCAGTACTTC. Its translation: CASSESGLSYEQYF.

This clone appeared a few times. CDR3 nucleotides: TGCAGCGTTGCTGACTTAGGCAATACGCAGTATTTT. Translating gives CSVADLGNTQYF. V is TRBV29-1 and J is TRBJ2-3, with D unresolved. The germline CDR1 and CDR2 sequences are SQVTM and ANQGSEA. The germline V and J ends were trimmed by 4 bases and 7 bases, with 12 bases remaining between them. CDR3 length: 12 amino acids.

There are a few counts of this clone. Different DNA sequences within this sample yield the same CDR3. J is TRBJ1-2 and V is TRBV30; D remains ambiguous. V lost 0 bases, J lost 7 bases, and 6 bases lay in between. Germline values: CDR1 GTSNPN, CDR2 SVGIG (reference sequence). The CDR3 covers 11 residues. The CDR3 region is CAWSVGGGYTF. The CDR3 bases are TGTGCCTGGAGTGTAGGAGGTGGCTACACCTTC.

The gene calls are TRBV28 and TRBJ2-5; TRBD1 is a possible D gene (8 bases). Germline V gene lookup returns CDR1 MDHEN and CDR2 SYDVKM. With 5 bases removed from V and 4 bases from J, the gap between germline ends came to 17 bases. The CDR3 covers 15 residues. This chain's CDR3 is CASSAGQGGGETQYF. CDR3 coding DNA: TGTGCCAGCAGTGCAGGACAGGGCGGGGGAGAGACCCAGTACTTC.

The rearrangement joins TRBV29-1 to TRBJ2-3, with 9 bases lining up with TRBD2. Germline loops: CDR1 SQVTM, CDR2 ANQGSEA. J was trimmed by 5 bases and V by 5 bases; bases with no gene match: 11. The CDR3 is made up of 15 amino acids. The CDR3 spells CSVPTLAGLGDTQYF. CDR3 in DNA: TGCAGCGTTCCTACCCTAGCGGGGTTGGGAGATACGCAGTATTTT.

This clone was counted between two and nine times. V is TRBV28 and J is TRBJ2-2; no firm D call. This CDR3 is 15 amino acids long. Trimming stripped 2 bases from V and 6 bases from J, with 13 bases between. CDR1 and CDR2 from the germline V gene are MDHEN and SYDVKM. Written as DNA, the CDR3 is TGTGCCAGCAGTTTAAGGCCCCGGGTTCCCGGGGAGCTGTTTTTT. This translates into CASSLRPRVPGELFF. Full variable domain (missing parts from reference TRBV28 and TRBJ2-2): DVKVTQSSRYLVKRTGEKVFLECVQDMDHENMFWYRQDPGLGLRLIYFSYDVKMKEKGDIPEGYSVSREKKERFSLILESASTNQTSMYLCASSLRPRVPGELFFGEGSRLTVL.

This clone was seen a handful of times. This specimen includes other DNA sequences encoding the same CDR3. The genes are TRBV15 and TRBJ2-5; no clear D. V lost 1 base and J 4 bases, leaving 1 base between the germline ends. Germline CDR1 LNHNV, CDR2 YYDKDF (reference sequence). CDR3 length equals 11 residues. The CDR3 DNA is TGTGCCACCAGCAGAGGAGAGACCCAGTACTTC. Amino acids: CATSRGETQYF.

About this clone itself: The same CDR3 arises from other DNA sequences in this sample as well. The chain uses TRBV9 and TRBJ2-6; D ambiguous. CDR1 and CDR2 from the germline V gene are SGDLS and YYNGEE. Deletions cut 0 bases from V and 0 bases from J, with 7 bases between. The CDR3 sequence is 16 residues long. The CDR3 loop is CASSVAGSSGANVLTF. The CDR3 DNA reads TGTGCCAGCAGCGTAGCCGGGTCCTCTGGGGCCAACGTCCTGACTTTC.

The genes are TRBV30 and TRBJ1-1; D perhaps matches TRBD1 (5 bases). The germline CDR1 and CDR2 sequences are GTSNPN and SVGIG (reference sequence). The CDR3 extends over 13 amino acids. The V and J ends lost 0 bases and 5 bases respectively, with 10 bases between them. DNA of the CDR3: TGTGCCTGGAGTGTCAGAGGGGTAACTGAAGCTTTCTTT. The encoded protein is CAWSVRGVTEAFF.

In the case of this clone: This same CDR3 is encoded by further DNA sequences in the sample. CDR3 DNA: TGCGCCAGCAGCTTTAGCGGGAGCTCCTACAATGAGCAGTTCTTC. This sequence encodes CASSFSGSSYNEQFF. The chain is built from TRBV5-1 and TRBJ2-1; 9 nucleotides line up with TRBD2. Germline CDR1 is SGHRS and CDR2 is YFSETQ. The ends lost 2 bases at V and 0 bases at J; junction bases unmatched: 0. This CDR3 is built from 15 residues.